This T cell receptor beta chain was obtained from a study of neurological immune-mediated disorders. Overall study results and limits: Levels of TCR clonal expansion peaked in HTLV-1-associated myelopathy and reached their lowest in multiple sclerosis, under those of healthy controls.

Time point of the sample: longitudinal time-point 2. Serving as healthy controls were blood bank volunteers based in Maryland, USA. The germline V and J ends were trimmed by 4 bases and 5 bases, with 12 bases remaining between them. The CDR3 consists of 14 residues. Germline V gene sequence: CDR1 SGHVS, CDR2 FQNEAQ. Comment on this clonotype: The antigen remains undetermined. This may be a read error, as it is one base from a much larger clone.

Via MiXCR, TCRdb re-called the 5' RACE reads, giving one row per CDR3 protein. Of tens of thousands of distinct CDR3 sequences listed, about an eighth are singletons. V gene TRBV7-8 combines with J gene TRBJ1-5, with D possibly matching TRBD1 (5 bases). The source of this sequence is a woman in her 40s in good health. Sample: PBMCs. This chain's CDR3 is CASSWGSYDQPQHF. In DNA, the CDR3 is TGTGCCAGCAGCTGGGGGTCTTACGATCAGCCCCAGCATTTT.